This TCR beta chain was retrieved from a study of T cell responses to AZD1222 COVID-19 vaccine. Study context: Timing groups of about 4 and about 12 weeks for second doses were pooled.

Profiled with immunoSEQ multiplex PCR; TCRdb holds only in-frame clones, not every one. The table records approximately 70,000 clones, roughly 84% of them present only once. This clone was observed a single time. The starting material was peripheral blood, obtained on day 0 of AZD1222 vaccination. The source is an adult in good health.

The CDR3 protein is CASRDRDRDYNSPLHF. The CDR3 DNA reads as TGTGCCAGCAGAGACCGGGACAGGGACTATAATTCACCCCTCCACTTT. This rearrangement joins TRBV28 to TRBJ1-6, with TRBD1 matching 9 bases. Germline V gives CDR1 MDHEN, CDR2 SYDVKM. V gave up 6 bases and J gave up 3 bases; unmatched junction bases: 6. The CDR3 spans 16 residues.